Following are 20 T cell receptor beta chains from one sample sequenced in a study of T cell responses to AZD1222 COVID-19 vaccine. Only in-frame clones appear in the TCRdb table, and some are missing; sequencing was by immunoSEQ multiplex PCR. The sample has about 150,000 clones, approximately 87% seen once; the top ten hold approximately 5.1%. The sequenced sample was peripheral blood, obtained on day 0 of MenACWY control vaccination. These receptors all come from an adult in good health.

The chain joins TRBV3-1 (or the pseudogene TRBV3-2) to TRBJ1-5; D gene ambiguous. Trimming pared 1 base from V and 0 bases from J, leaving 4 bases between. CDR3 length equals 14 residues. Germline values: CDR1 LGHDT, CDR2 YNNKEL (reference sequence). CDR3 nucleotides: TGTGCCAGCAGCCAAGCAAATAGCAATCAGCCCCAGCATTTT. It yields the protein CASSQANSNQPQHF.

Many counts were recorded for this clone. The chain has TRBV5-1 and TRBJ1-4, with TRBD1 matching 8 bases. The CDR3 runs to 15 residues. CDR1 and CDR2 from the germline V gene are SGHRS and YFSETQ. Trimming cost V 0 bases and J 6 bases; bases outside gene matches: 4. In nucleotides, the CDR3 is TGCGCCAGCAGCTTGGGACAGGGGCAGGATGAAAAACTGTTTTTT. It yields the protein CASSLGQGQDEKLFF. Full variable domain (rest looked up from reference TRBV5-1 and TRBJ1-4): KAGVTQTPRYLIKTRGQQVTLSCSPISGHRSVSWYQQTPGQGLQFLFEYFSETQRNKGNFPGRFSGRQFSNSRSEMNVSTLELGDSALYLCASSLGQGQDEKLFFGSGTQLSVL.

The genes are TRBV10-2 and TRBJ1-6, with a weak D call TRBD1 (6 bases). CDR3 length: 14 amino acids. V shed 4 bases and J shed 7 bases, with 11 bases lying between them. Germline CDR1 is WSHSY and CDR2 is SAAADI. The CDR3 nucleotides read TGCGCCAGCAGTGTGCTGGGGGCCAATTCACCCCTCCACTTT. It codes for CASSVLGANSPLHF.

The chain couples TRBV21-1 to TRBJ2-1; TRBD1 is taken as the D call from the table, unchecked against the DNA. TRBV21-1 is an annotated pseudogene. This CDR3 contains 15 residues. CDR3 loop: CARSKGHPLTGEQFF. CDR3 sequence (DNA): TGTGCCAGGTCCAAAGGACACCCGCTTACAGGGGAGCAGTTCTTC.

The gene calls are TRBV24-1 and TRBJ1-1; 8 bases are a match to TRBD1. The CDR3 sequence is 13 residues long. Losses at the gene ends were 1 base for V and 7 bases for J; bases not matched to a gene: 1. In germline, CDR1 is KGHDR, CDR2 SFDVKD. CDR3 sequence (DNA): TGTGCCACCAGTGATTTTGACAGGGGTGAAGCTTTCTTT. Amino acid sequence: CATSDFDRGEAFF.

This chain joins TRBV3-1 (or the pseudogene TRBV3-2) and TRBJ1-1; possibly TRBD1 for D (6 bases). The CDR3 runs 14 residues. Deletions cut 6 bases from V and 3 bases from J, with 14 bases between. The germline V gene has CDR1 LGHDT and CDR2 YNNKEL (reference sequence). The DNA of the CDR3 is TGTGCCAGCAGTTGGGGGGGGCAGGACACTGAAGCTTTCTTT. It specifies CASSWGGQDTEAFF.

The V and J genes are TRBV11-3 and TRBJ1-6; 11 bases agree with TRBD1. This CDR3 contains 13 residues. Germline CDR1 SGHNT, CDR2 YENEEA. J lost 10 bases, V lost 6 bases, and 2 bases had no gene match. The CDR3 bases are TGTGCCAGCAGGGACAGGGGGCAGTCACCCCTCCACTTT. As protein: CASRDRGQSPLHF.

The V and J genes are TRBV6-2 or TRBV6-3 and TRBJ2-7; D is undetermined. V lost 6 bases to trimming and J lost 2 bases, with 11 bases between them. Germline V lookup: CDR1 MNHEY, CDR2 SVGEGT. The CDR3 has 13 amino acids. CDR3 coding DNA: TGTGCCAGCAGCGGACGGATGACCTACGAGCAGTACGTC. This encodes CASSGRMTYEQYV.

The chain employs TRBV4-1 and TRBJ2-3; D remains unclear. Germline loops: CDR1 MGHRA, CDR2 YSYEKL. The CDR3 is 15 residues long. Trimming removed 0 bases from V and 10 bases from J, with 17 bases in between. The CDR3 sequence: CASSQEPRTNVAQYF. The CDR3 region has the DNA TGCGCCAGCAGCCAAGAACCCCGGACGAACGTGGCGCAGTATTTT.

V is TRBV6-5 and J is TRBJ2-7; the match to TRBD1 covers 10 bases. This CDR3 is built from 14 residues. Trimming took 6 bases from V and 3 from J; bases not matched to a gene: 5. Looked up from germline, CDR1 is MNHEY and CDR2 is SVGAGI. DNA for the CDR3: TGTGCCAGCAGACGACAGGGGGCGAACTACGAGCAGTACTTC. Translating gives CASRRQGANYEQYF.

This clone was recorded once. V and J are TRBV14 and TRBJ1-1, with D uncertain. CDR3 length equals 13 residues. V was clipped by 5 bases and J by 1 base, with 8 bases between them. CDR1 is SGHDN, CDR2 FVKESK, per germline. The CDR3 DNA sequence: TGTGCCAGCAGCTTACAGCCGAACACTGAAGCTTTCTTT. Amino acids: CASSLQPNTEAFF.

The chain recombines TRBV5-1 with TRBJ1-4, with 8 nucleotides matching TRBD1. With 4 bases clipped from V and 6 bases from J, the junction kept 5 bases outside the gene matches. CDR1 is SGHRS, CDR2 YFSETQ, per germline. The CDR3 has 14 residues. This CDR3 reads CASSRDRPDEKLFF. CDR3 coding DNA: TGCGCCAGCAGCCGGGACAGGCCGGATGAAAAACTGTTTTTT.

The rearrangement uses TRBV5-1 and TRBJ1-5, with TRBD1 identical over 8 bases. The CDR3 totals 15 residues. Per the germline V gene, CDR1 is SGHRS and CDR2 is YFSETQ. Unmatched junction bases numbered 6, after V lost 4 bases and J lost 3 bases. The CDR3 DNA reads as TGCGCCAGCAGCCCAGGGACAGGCCCCAATCAGCCCCAGCATTTT. Its protein product is CASSPGTGPNQPQHF.

The rearrangement links TRBV11-3 to TRBJ2-6; D is uncertain. Germline CDR1 SGHNT, CDR2 YENEEA. Between the trimmed V and J ends, which lost 3 bases and 0 bases, there was a span of 12 bases. This CDR3 is built from 17 residues. CDR3 residues: CASSFATDTSGANVLTF. The CDR3 nucleotides are TGTGCCAGCAGCTTCGCCACAGACACCTCTGGGGCCAACGTCCTGACTTTC.

The chain combines TRBV4-1 with TRBJ2-4, with D tentatively TRBD1 or TRBD2 (6 bases each). This CDR3 is built from 16 residues. Deletions cut 4 bases from V and 0 bases from J, with 13 bases between. The germline CDR1 and CDR2 sequences are MGHRA and YSYEKL. CDR3 nucleotides: TGCGCCAGCAGCCCAAACGGGGGCCTAGCCAAAAACATTCAGTACTTC. Its translation: CASSPNGGLAKNIQYF.

The chain uses TRBV19 and TRBJ1-1, with unresolved D. The CDR3 is 14 amino acids. V was cut by 3 bases and J by 3 bases, with 11 bases left in between. Looked up from germline, CDR1 is LNHDA and CDR2 is SQIVND (reference sequence). CDR3 DNA sequence: TGTGCCAGTAGTATCCGCCCCAGAGACACTGAAGCTTTCTTT. The encoded protein is CASSIRPRDTEAFF.

The V and J genes are TRBV23-1 and TRBJ1-2, with D possibly matching TRBD1 (5 bases). TRBV23-1 belongs to the ORF category, with a function that is uncertain. The CDR3 is 14 residues long. V gave up 7 bases and J gave up 1 base, with 13 bases separating them. CDR3 nucleotides: TGCGCCAGCAAGGGGAAAATTTATAACTATGGCTACACCTTC. Translation gives CASKGKIYNYGYTF.

The gene calls are TRBV6-2 or TRBV6-3 and TRBJ2-3; 12 bases line up with TRBD2. CDR1 and CDR2 (germline): MNHEY, SVGEGT. The V and J ends lost 2 bases and 1 base, in that order; junction bases with no gene match: 10. CDR3 length: 19 residues. The CDR3 DNA follows: TGTGCCAGCAGTTACCCCCCCTCTAGCGGGAGGGCGGGCACAGATACGCAGTATTTT. Its protein product is CASSYPPSSGRAGTDTQYF.

J is TRBJ2-1 and V is TRBV5-1, with D hard to call. Trimming took off 4 bases at V and 2 bases at J, with 13 bases between the two ends. CDR3 size: 15 residues. Germline V CDR1 and CDR2: SGHRS, YFSETQ. CDR3 region: CASSHSTRAYNEQFF. For the CDR3, the DNA is TGCGCCAGCAGCCATTCAACACGGGCCTACAATGAGCAGTTCTTC.

The chain recombines TRBV5-1 with TRBJ1-5; TRBD1 might be the D (5 bases). Germline CDR1 and CDR2: SGHRS and YFSETQ. Trimming shortened V by 0 bases and J by 7 bases, and 8 bases separated the two germline ends. The CDR3 runs to 13 residues. The CDR3 spells CASSLGQSQPQHF. The CDR3 nucleotides are TGCGCCAGCAGCTTGGGACAGAGCCAGCCCCAGCATTTT. Full variable domain (missing parts from reference TRBV5-1 and TRBJ1-5): KAGVTQTPRYLIKTRGQQVTLSCSPISGHRSVSWYQQTPGQGLQFLFEYFSETQRNKGNFPGRFSGRQFSNSRSEMNVSTLELGDSALYLCASSLGQSQPQHFGDGTRLSIL.